Listed below are T cell receptor beta chains from one sample, sequenced in a study of CD8 T cells in Susac syndrome. Each CDR3 protein is one row after TCRdb ran MiXCR on the immunoSEQ multiplex PCR reads. The sample holds under 200,000 distinct CDR3 sequences; approximately 94% are singletons and the top ten take roughly 0.093%. The sample taken for sequencing was CD4+ T cells from PBMCs. The receptor set was obtained from a human donor with Susac syndrome. CDR3s include the opening cysteine and the closing phenylalanine or tryptophan. The order of the fields is clone size, J gene, D gene, V gene, CDR3 DNA, CDR3 protein. The D gene is left open where the match is weak. Clone size appears in some rows only: once, few, many, or a class for an expanded clone.

. | TRBJ1-5 | . | TRBV2 | TGTGCCAGCAGTGAACCTAACACAGGCCAGCCCCAGCATTTT | CASSEPNTGQPQHF
. | TRBJ1-6 | . | TRBV6-1 | TGTGCCAGCAACTCGGGACCCCGGATGGGTAATTCACCCCTCCACTTT | CASNSGPRMGNSPLHF
. | TRBJ1-5 | . | TRBV5-1 | TGCGCCAGCAGGGATCGGTCGGATAGCAATCAGCCCCAGCATTTT | CASRDRSDSNQPQHF
. | TRBJ2-7 | . | TRBV29-1 | TGCAGCGTAGCAACTTTAGCGATGGGCGAGCAGTACTTC | CSVATLAMGEQYF
. | TRBJ2-6 | . | TRBV7-9 | TGTGCCAGCAGCCCTAAGGGAAGATTCGACTCTGGGGCCAACGTCCTGACTTTC | CASSPKGRFDSGANVLTF
. | TRBJ1-2 | TRBD1 | TRBV6-6 | TGTGCCAGCAACCAGGACAGGGCGGCCTATGGCTACACCTTC | CASNQDRAAYGYTF
few | TRBJ2-2 | . | TRBV25-1 | TGTGCCAGCAGTGTAGCCAGCACCGGGGAGCTGTTTTTT | CASSVASTGELFF
. | TRBJ1-3 | TRBD1 | TRBV12-3/TRBV12-4 | TGTGCCAGCAGTTTGGTCCAGGGGGCGGGTGGAAACACCATATATTTT | CASSLVQGAGGNTIYF
. | TRBJ2-1 | . | TRBV20-1 | TGCAGTGCTAGGACTCCGAGCTCCTACAATGAGCAGTTCTTC | CSARTPSSYNEQFF
. | TRBJ1-2 | TRBD1 | TRBV27 | TGTGCCAGCAGTTTTAAAGCCGGGACAGGGCAAATTTATGGCTACACCTTC | CASSFKAGTGQIYGYTF
. | TRBJ1-1 | . | TRBV7-8 | TGTGCCAGCAGCCTCCGGACCTGGGGGGTGAACACTGAAGCTTTCTTT | CASSLRTWGVNTEAFF
. | TRBJ1-6 | TRBD1 | TRBV11-2 | TGTGCCAGCATCACGGACAGGTCTTATAATTCACCCCTCCACTTT | CASITDRSYNSPLHF
once | TRBJ2-3 | . | TRBV3-1 | TGTGCCAGCAGCCAAGATGGAGCTGGACTACCACCCTCTCGCACAGATACGCAGTATTTT | CASSQDGAGLPPSRTDTQYF
few | TRBJ2-2 | . | TRBV6-2/TRBV6-3 | TGTGCCAGCAGTTACGGTACCGGGGAGCTGTTTTTT | CASSYGTGELFF
. | TRBJ2-2 | TRBD2 | TRBV4-2 | TGTGCCAGCAGCCAAGAGCGGGGGGGCGGGGAGCTGTTTTTT | CASSQERGGGELFF
. | TRBJ1-1 | . | TRBV18 | TGTGCCAGCTCACCAAAGGGGGGGGAGAACACTGAAGCTTTCTTT | CASSPKGGENTEAFF
. | TRBJ2-7 | . | TRBV29-1 | TGCAGCGTTGGCCGACAGCCAGGCTACGAGCAGTACTTC | CSVGRQPGYEQYF
. | TRBJ2-3 | . | TRBV30 | TGTGCCTGGAATCAGGGCGCTACGCAGTATTTT | CAWNQGATQYF
. | TRBJ1-2 | . | TRBV7-2 | TGTGCCAGCAGGCCCGGGCCCGTCAATTATGGCTACACCTTC | CASRPGPVNYGYTF
. | TRBJ1-2 | TRBD1 | TRBV4-2 | TGTGCCAGCAACCAGGGGGATAACTATGGCTACACCTTC | CASNQGDNYGYTF
once | TRBJ2-5 | . | TRBV5-4 | TGTGCCACCTACGGACAGCAAGAGACCCAGTACTTC | CATYGQQETQYF
. | TRBJ2-2 | . | TRBV3-1 | TGTGCCAGCAGCGCTCCAGGTGGGGAGCTGTTTTTT | CASSAPGGELFF
. | TRBJ2-1 | TRBD1 | TRBV29-1 | TGCAGCGTTGACGGGACAGCATCCTACAATGAGCAGTTCTTC | CSVDGTASYNEQFF
. | TRBJ1-5 | . | TRBV3-1 | TGTGCCAGCAGCCAAGGACAAGTAAGCAATCAGCCCCAGCATTTT | CASSQGQVSNQPQHF
. | TRBJ2-6 | TRBD1 | TRBV27 | TGTGCCAGCAATCCGGGACAGGGGAGGTTCGCTGGGGCCAACGTCCTGACTTTC | CASNPGQGRFAGANVLTF
. | TRBJ1-5 | . | TRBV28 | TGTGCCAGCAGTTTTAGTCAGCCCCAGCATTTT | CASSFSQPQHF
. | TRBJ2-5 | . | TRBV7-3 | TGTGCCAGCAGCTTCATGGGGGGGGCAGGGACCCAGTACTTC | CASSFMGGAGTQYF
. | TRBJ2-7 | . | TRBV7-9 | TGTGCCAGCAGCCAGGGGTTCGGGAACGAGCAGTACTTC | CASSQGFGNEQYF
. | TRBJ2-5 | TRBD1 | TRBV6-1 | TGTGCCAGCAGTACAATCCGGACAGGGCTAGGGGAGACCCAGTACTTC | CASSTIRTGLGETQYF
. | TRBJ1-1 | TRBD1 | TRBV12-3/TRBV12-4 | TGTGCCAGCAGTTTAGGGACAGGGATGAACACTGAAGCTTTCTTT | CASSLGTGMNTEAFF
. | TRBJ2-7 | . | TRBV5-4 | TGTGCCAGCAGCCCCGACAGGTTCTCCTACGAGCAGTACTTC | CASSPDRFSYEQYF
. | TRBJ2-7 | TRBD1 | TRBV27 | TGTGCCAGCAGCCGAAGCGTTGGGACAGATACGTGGGAGCAGTACTTC | CASSRSVGTDTWEQYF
once | TRBJ1-2 | . | TRBV3-1 | TGTGCCAGCAGCCAAGATTTGCAGTCGGCTGGCTACACCTTC | CASSQDLQSAGYTF
. | TRBJ2-1 | . | TRBV12-3/TRBV12-4 | TGTGCCAGCAGTTTAGCGGTAGGTCGACTAGGGACTGAGCAGTTCTTC | CASSLAVGRLGTEQFF
. | TRBJ2-5 | TRBD2 | TRBV20-1 | TGCAGTGCTAGACGGGGGGATACTCGACAAGAGACCCAGTACTTC | CSARRGDTRQETQYF
. | TRBJ2-7 | . | TRBV30 | TGTGCCTGGAGTGTAGGAGGGAAAGTATACGAGCAGTACTTC | CAWSVGGKVYEQYF
. | TRBJ1-6 | . | TRBV20-1 | TGCAGTGCTAGAACGGGGGGGGTGGATAATTCACCCCTCCACTTT | CSARTGGVDNSPLHF
. | TRBJ1-1 | . | TRBV9 | TGTGCCAGCAGCGTAGCGGGGGTTCGCCTGAACACTGAAGCTTTCTTT | CASSVAGVRLNTEAFF
. | TRBJ1-1 | . | TRBV30 | TGTGCCTGGACTGGGAGGGGGTACACTGAAGCTTTCTTT | CAWTGRGYTEAFF
. | TRBJ1-2 | TRBD1 | TRBV3-1 | TGTGCCAGCAGCCCATACGGACAGGGCTATGGCTACACCTTC | CASSPYGQGYGYTF
. | TRBJ2-1 | TRBD1 | TRBV3-1 | TGTGCCAGCAGCCAAACCGGGACAGCCTACAATGAGCAGTTCTTC | CASSQTGTAYNEQFF
. | TRBJ1-6 | . | TRBV25-1 | TGTGCCAGCAGGGGCTCGGGAAATTCACCCCTCCACTTT | CASRGSGNSPLHF
. | TRBJ2-7 | . | TRBV30 | TGTGCCTGGAGTGTACCGGGGGAATCCTACGAGCAGTACTTC | CAWSVPGESYEQYF
. | TRBJ2-1 | . | TRBV16 | TGTGCCAGCAGCCCAACCCGGGGGAATGAGCAGTTCTTC | CASSPTRGNEQFF
. | TRBJ1-5 | TRBD1 | TRBV7-8 | TGTGCCAGCAGCTTAAGGACAGGGGACGATCAGCCCCAGCATTTT | CASSLRTGDDQPQHF